Shown below are 21 T cell receptor beta chains from a single sample sequenced in a study of identical twins. TCRdb independently ran MiXCR on the 5' RACE reads; one entry per CDR3 protein. The sample has roughly 770,000 distinct CDR3 sequences; about 20% are singletons. These data were also filed under a second study, of T cells expressing NK-cell markers.

The sequenced sample was PBMCs. These receptors originate from a woman between 18 and 30 years old in good health.

This clonotype has just one count. The chain links TRBV20-1 to TRBJ1-5; tentatively, D is TRBD1 (6 bases). The germline V gene has CDR1 DFQATT and CDR2 SNEGSKA (reference sequence). The CDR3 loop spans 18 amino acids. V lost 5 bases to trimming and J lost 0 bases, with 23 bases between them. The CDR3 nucleotides read TGCAGTGCTTCAAGAGGTGGGGGCAGGTGGTATAGCAATCAGCCCCAGCATTTT. Protein: CSASRGGGRWYSNQPQHF.

This clonotype has just a few counts. The rearrangement links TRBV6-5 to TRBJ1-3; D not resolved. V was trimmed by 0 bases and J by 0 bases, leaving 18 bases between them. This CDR3 is 19 amino acids long. Germline V lookup: CDR1 MNHEY, CDR2 SVGAGI. CDR3 sequence (DNA): TGTGCCAGCAGTTACTCATCTCAGTCCTACGGCAGCTCTGGAAACACCATATATTTT. Residues: CASSYSSQSYGSSGNTIYF.

This clonotype showed up just a few times. V usage is TRBV3-1 and J usage is TRBJ2-3, with 9 bases identical to TRBD2. CDR3 size: 14 residues. J was trimmed by 6 bases and V by 1 base; bases with no gene match: 2. Germline loops: CDR1 LGHDT, CDR2 YNNKEL (reference sequence). The CDR3 region is CASSQGLADDTQYF. The CDR3 DNA reads as TGTGCCAGCAGCCAAGGACTAGCGGACGATACGCAGTATTTT.

The genes are TRBV2 and TRBJ1-1, with D perhaps matching TRBD1 (5 bases). The CDR3 sequence is 16 residues long. Germline V lookup: CDR1 SNHLY, CDR2 FYNNEI. V was pared by 6 bases and J by 6 bases, with 23 bases between. The CDR3 is CASRADRGRSSPEAFF. The CDR3 DNA is TGTGCCAGCAGGGCAGACCGGGGCAGGAGTAGTCCTGAAGCTTTCTTT.

The genes are TRBV24-1 and TRBJ2-1; 9 nucleotides match TRBD1. The trim removed 4 bases at V and 7 bases at J, leaving 4 bases unmatched. CDR1 KGHDR and CDR2 SFDVKD come from the germline V gene. This CDR3 contains 14 residues. DNA for the CDR3: TGTGCCACCAGTGACCCGGGACAGGGAAATGAGCAGTTCTTC. It specifies CATSDPGQGNEQFF.

This sequence joins TRBV7-3 and TRBJ2-3, with a weak D call TRBD1 (6 bases). The CDR3 consists of 14 residues. Looked up from germline, CDR1 is SGHTA and CDR2 is FQGTGA. V dropped 3 bases and J dropped 2 bases, with 9 bases sitting between them. The CDR3 region has the DNA TGTGCCAGCAGCTTGTCAGGGGCCACAGATACGCAGTATTTT. Protein: CASSLSGATDTQYF.

The chain joins TRBV12-3 or TRBV12-4 to TRBJ1-6; D is uncertain. CDR3 size: 14 residues. V lost 7 bases and J lost 6, with 13 bases in between. This CDR3 is CASILQLFNSPLHF. The CDR3 DNA is TGTGCCAGCATTCTACAGCTTTTTAATTCACCCCTCCACTTT.

The V call is TRBV6-1, the J call TRBJ2-5; either TRBD1 or TRBD2 may fit D (5 bases each). Germline V CDR1 and CDR2: MNHNS, SASEGT. V was trimmed by 7 bases and J by 4 bases, leaving 16 bases between them. CDR3 length: 14 residues. The CDR3 DNA reads as TGTGCCAGCAAGGGACGCCCCCGTGGAGAGACCCAGTACTTC. This codes for CASKGRPRGETQYF.

Many counts were recorded for this clonotype. This sequence joins TRBV12-3 or TRBV12-4 and TRBJ2-7, with D unclear. The V gene lost 4 bases and the J gene lost 3 bases, with 4 bases spanning the gap. The CDR3 totals 11 residues. The CDR3 nucleotides are TGTGCCAGCAGTTGGAACTACGAGCAGTACTTC. It yields the protein CASSWNYEQYF.

This clonotype was counted only a few times. The chain uses TRBV12-3 or TRBV12-4 and TRBJ2-4, with D possibly TRBD2 on 5 matching bases. TRBJ2-7 matches the DNA end more closely, so the J call is doubtful. The CDR3 is 12 residues long. The CDR3 nucleotides are TGTGCCAGCAGACCCGGGAATAGCGAGCAGTACTTC. Translated: CASRPGNSEQYF.

This chain uses TRBV7-2 with TRBJ2-3; D gene ambiguous. CDR3 size: 15 residues. Germline V lookup: CDR1 SGHTA, CDR2 FQGNSA. V was cut by 4 bases and J by 3 bases, with 14 bases left in between. The CDR3 reads CASSSLAWVTDTQYF. Written as DNA, the CDR3 is TGTGCCAGCAGCTCACTGGCCTGGGTGACAGATACGCAGTATTTT.

J is TRBJ2-5 and V is TRBV12-3 or TRBV12-4; weak D call: TRBD2 (5 bases). V lost 0 bases and J lost 4, with 12 bases in between. CDR3 length: 15 residues. The CDR3 spells CASSLARAGRETQYF. The CDR3, as DNA: TGTGCCAGCAGTTTAGCGCGGGCAGGAAGAGAGACCCAGTACTTC.

At least ten counts were recorded for this clonotype. V is TRBV10-3 and J is TRBJ1-2, with TRBD1 matching 7 bases. V shed 4 bases and J 4 bases; nucleotides not matched to a gene: 6. Germline CDR1 reads ENHRY; CDR2 reads SYGVKD. This CDR3 region has 14 residues. CDR3 DNA: TGTGCCATCAGTGGGAAACAGGGGTTCTATGGCTACACCTTC. This codes for CAISGKQGFYGYTF.

This chain links TRBV7-9 with TRBJ1-2; D gene ambiguous. Per germline, CDR1 SEHNR and CDR2 FQNEAQ (reference sequence). Trimming cost V 0 bases and J 8 bases, with 13 bases left between them. The CDR3 length is 14 residues. The CDR3 loop is CASSLAQGSIGYTF. In DNA form, the CDR3 reads TGTGCCAGCAGCTTAGCGCAAGGATCTATCGGCTACACCTTC.

This clonotype was recorded a few times. The rearrangement joins TRBV12-3 or TRBV12-4 to TRBJ2-7; D uncertain. The CDR3 runs 13 residues. V was shortened by 2 bases and J by 1 base, with 6 bases between the two germline ends. DNA of the CDR3: TGTGCCAGCAGTTTACTACAGTCCTACGAGCAGTACTTC. Residues: CASSLLQSYEQYF.

Only a few counts were recorded for this clonotype. V and J are TRBV7-9 and TRBJ2-5, with no clear D. This CDR3 has 14 amino acids. Trimming shortened V by 6 bases and J by 2 bases, and 13 bases separated the two germline ends. Germline V lookup: CDR1 SEHNR, CDR2 FQNEAQ (reference sequence). CDR3 sequence reads: CASSRWLNQETQYF. The CDR3 DNA follows: TGTGCCAGCAGTAGATGGCTAAATCAAGAGACCCAGTACTTC.

This clonotype has just a few counts. The rearrangement uses TRBV10-3 and TRBJ2-1, with 9 bases lining up with TRBD2. Germline trimming cut 8 bases from V and 6 bases from J; bases unmatched to any gene: 5. This CDR3 is built from 13 residues. From germline, CDR1 is ENHRY and CDR2 SYGVKD. The CDR3 reads CAIGSGRVNEQFF. The CDR3 coding sequence is TGTGCCATCGGTAGCGGGAGAGTCAATGAGCAGTTCTTC.

This clonotype was found many times. This chain joins TRBV6-4 and TRBJ2-7; D may be TRBD1 or TRBD2 (5 bases each). The V end lost 4 bases, the J end lost 8 bases, and 15 bases lay between the germline ends. Germline loops: CDR1 MRHNA, CDR2 SNTAGT. This CDR3 comprises 13 residues. The CDR3 coding sequence is TGTGCCAGCAGTGCATCACCTGGGGGACAGCAGTACTTC. It specifies CASSASPGGQQYF.

This clonotype was counted a few times. The chain uses TRBV11-2 and TRBJ2-7; D gene unclear. The germline V gene encodes CDR1 SGHAT and CDR2 FQNNGV. Trimming took off 1 base at V and 7 bases at J, with 11 bases between the two ends. CDR3 length: 13 residues. For the CDR3, the DNA is TGTGCCAGCAGCTTAGGAAGCTCGGTGGAGCAGTACTTC. Translation gives CASSLGSSVEQYF.

This clonotype was detected a few times. This rearrangement joins TRBV18 to TRBJ2-7; D assignment may be TRBD1 or TRBD2 (5 bases each). V was pared by 2 bases and J by 3 bases, with 17 bases between. The CDR3 has 16 residues. Germline V gene data show CDR1 as KGHSH and CDR2 as LQKENI. The CDR3 region is CASSPSSPGRIYEQYF. CDR3 nucleotide sequence: TGTGCCAGCTCACCATCCTCCCCGGGACGGATCTACGAGCAGTACTTC.

This clonotype was picked up many times. The rearrangement joins TRBV29-1 to TRBJ2-7; D is possibly TRBD2 (6 bases). The CDR3 has 11 residues. Trimming removed 7 bases from V and 6 bases from J, with 13 bases in between. Germline V CDR1 and CDR2: SQVTM, ANQGSEA. The CDR3 bases are TGCAGCGCAGAGCTAGCGAGCGAGCAGTACTTC. Protein sequence: CSAELASEQYF.